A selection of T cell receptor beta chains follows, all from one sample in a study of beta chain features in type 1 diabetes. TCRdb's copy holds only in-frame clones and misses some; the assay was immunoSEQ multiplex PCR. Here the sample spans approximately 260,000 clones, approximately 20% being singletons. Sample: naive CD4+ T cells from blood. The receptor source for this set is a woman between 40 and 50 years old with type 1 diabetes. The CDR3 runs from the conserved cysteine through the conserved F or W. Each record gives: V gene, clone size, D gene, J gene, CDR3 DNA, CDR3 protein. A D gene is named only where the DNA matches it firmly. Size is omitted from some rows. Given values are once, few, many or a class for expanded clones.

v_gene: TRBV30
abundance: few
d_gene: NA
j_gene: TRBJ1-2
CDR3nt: TGTGCCTGTAGAAGGGGGAGCTATGGCTACACCTTC
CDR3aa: CACRRGSYGYTF

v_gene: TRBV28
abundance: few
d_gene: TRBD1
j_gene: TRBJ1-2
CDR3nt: TGTGCCAGCAGTTTTCCCCCCGGACAGGGGTACTATGGCTACACCTTC
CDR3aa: CASSFPPGQGYYGYTF

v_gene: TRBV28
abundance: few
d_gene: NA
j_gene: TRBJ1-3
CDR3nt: TGTGCCAGCAGTTTAGGGACACACTTCTCTGGAAACACCATATATTTT
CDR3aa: CASSLGTHFSGNTIYF

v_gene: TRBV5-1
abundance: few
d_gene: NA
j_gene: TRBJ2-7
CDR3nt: TGCGCCAGCAGCTTCACAGGAGGGGAGCAGTACTTC
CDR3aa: CASSFTGGEQYF

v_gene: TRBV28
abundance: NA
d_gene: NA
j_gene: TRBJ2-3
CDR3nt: TGTGCCAGCATCCTTGGGGGGATAGGGCACACAGATACGCAGTATTTT
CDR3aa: CASILGGIGHTDTQYF

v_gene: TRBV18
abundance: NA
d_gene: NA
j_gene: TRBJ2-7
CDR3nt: TGTGCCAGCTCACCACTGGGACTCATCCAGTACTTC
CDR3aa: CASSPLGLIQYF

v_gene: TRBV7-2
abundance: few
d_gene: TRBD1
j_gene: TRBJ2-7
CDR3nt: TGTGCCAGCAGCTTGGGACAGGGGAACGAGCAGTACTTC
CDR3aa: CASSLGQGNEQYF

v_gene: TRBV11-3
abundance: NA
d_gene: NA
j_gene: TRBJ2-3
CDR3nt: TGTGCCAGCAGCCCTTCAAACAAGGGGGATACGCAGTATTTT
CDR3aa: CASSPSNKGDTQYF

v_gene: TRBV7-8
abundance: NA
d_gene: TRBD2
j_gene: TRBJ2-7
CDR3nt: TGTGCCAGCAGCCCCCGTCGTGTCGGGGGGTCCTACGAGCAGTACTTC
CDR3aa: CASSPRRVGGSYEQYF

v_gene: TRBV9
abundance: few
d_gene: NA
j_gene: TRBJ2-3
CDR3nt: TGTGCCAGCAGCCCAAGAGGAGCCACAGATACGCAGTATTTT
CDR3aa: CASSPRGATDTQYF

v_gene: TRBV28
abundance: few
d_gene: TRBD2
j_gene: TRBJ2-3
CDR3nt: TGTGCCAGCAGTCGGCTAGCGGCTAGCACAGATACGCAGTATTTT
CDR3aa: CASSRLAASTDTQYF

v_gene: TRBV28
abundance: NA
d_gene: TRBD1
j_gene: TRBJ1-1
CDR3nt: TGTGCCAGCAGAACTCCTCCGGGACAGGGGGACACTGAAGCTTTCTTT
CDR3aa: CASRTPPGQGDTEAFF

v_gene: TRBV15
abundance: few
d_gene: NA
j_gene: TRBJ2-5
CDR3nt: TGTGCCACCAGCAGAGGACAGGACCAAGAGACCCAGTACTTC
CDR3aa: CATSRGQDQETQYF

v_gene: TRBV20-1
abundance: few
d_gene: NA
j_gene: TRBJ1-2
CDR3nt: TGCAGTGCTAGACAGGGCTATGGCTACACCTTC
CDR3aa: CSARQGYGYTF

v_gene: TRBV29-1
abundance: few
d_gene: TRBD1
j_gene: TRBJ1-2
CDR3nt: TGCAGCGAAAGGCGCCCAGGGGGAAATGGCTACACCTTC
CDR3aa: CSERRPGGNGYTF

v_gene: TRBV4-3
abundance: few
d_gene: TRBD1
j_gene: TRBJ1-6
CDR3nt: TGCGCCAGCAGCCACCGGACAGGGGAAAATTCACCCCTCCACTTT
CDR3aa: CASSHRTGENSPLHF

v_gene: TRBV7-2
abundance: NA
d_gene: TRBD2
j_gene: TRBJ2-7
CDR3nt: TGTGCCAGCAGCTTTAGGCTAGCGGGGGGCCGGAGCTCCTACGAGCAGTACTTC
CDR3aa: CASSFRLAGGRSSYEQYF

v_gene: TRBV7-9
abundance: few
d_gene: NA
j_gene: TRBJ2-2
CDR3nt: TGTGCCAGCAGCTTATTGGCAGGGAATTCGCCCGGGGAGCTGTTTTTT
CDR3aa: CASSLLAGNSPGELFF

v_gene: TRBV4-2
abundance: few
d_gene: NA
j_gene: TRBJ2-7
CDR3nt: TGTGCCAGCAGCCAAGATCAAACCTACGAGCAGTACTTC
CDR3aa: CASSQDQTYEQYF

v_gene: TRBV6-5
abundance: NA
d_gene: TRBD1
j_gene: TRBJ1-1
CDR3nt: TGTGCCAGCAGTTCAGGGGGTTTTAGCACTGAAGCTTTCTTT
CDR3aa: CASSSGGFSTEAFF

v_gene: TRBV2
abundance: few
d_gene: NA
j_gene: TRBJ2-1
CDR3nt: TGTGCCAGCAGTCGACAGGGAGGCCCAAATGAGCAGTTCTTC
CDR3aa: CASSRQGGPNEQFF

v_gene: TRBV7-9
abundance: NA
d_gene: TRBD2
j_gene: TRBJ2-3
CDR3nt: TGTGCCAGCAGCTTAGGACTAGCGGGAGGGCCGGATACGCAGTATTTT
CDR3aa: CASSLGLAGGPDTQYF

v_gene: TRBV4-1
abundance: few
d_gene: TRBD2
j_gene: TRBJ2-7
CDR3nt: TGCGCCAGCAGCCATGGGACTACCGGTGGCTACGAGCAGTACTTC
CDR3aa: CASSHGTTGGYEQYF

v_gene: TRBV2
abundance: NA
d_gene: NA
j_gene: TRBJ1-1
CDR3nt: TGTGCCAGCAGTGATCCCGTGGTGAGGAACACTGAAGCTTTCTTT
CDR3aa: CASSDPVVRNTEAFF

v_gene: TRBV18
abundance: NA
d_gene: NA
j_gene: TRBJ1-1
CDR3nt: TGTGCCAGCTCACCGCAACAAGCTGAAGCTTTCTTT
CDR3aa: CASSPQQAEAFF

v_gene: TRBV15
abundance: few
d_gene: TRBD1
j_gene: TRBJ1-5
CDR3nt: TGTGCCACCAGCCCCGGGACAGGGGAGGCCCGACCCCAGCATTTT
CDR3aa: CATSPGTGEARPQHF

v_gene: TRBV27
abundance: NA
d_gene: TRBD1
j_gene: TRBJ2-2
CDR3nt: TGTGCCAGCGCGACAGGGTTGTACACCGGGGAGCTGTTTTTT
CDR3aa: CASATGLYTGELFF

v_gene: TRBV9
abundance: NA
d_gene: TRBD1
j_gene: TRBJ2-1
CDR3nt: TGTGCCAGCAGCCTAGGACAGGGTGTGATCACCTACAATGAGCAGTTCTTC
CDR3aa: CASSLGQGVITYNEQFF

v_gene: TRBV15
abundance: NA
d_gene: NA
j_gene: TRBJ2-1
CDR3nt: TGTGCCACCAGCACTCCTTACAATGAGCAGTTCTTC
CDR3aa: CATSTPYNEQFF

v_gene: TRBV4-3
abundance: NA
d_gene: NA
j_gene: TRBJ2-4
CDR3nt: TGCGCCAGCAGCCAAGATATCAGGGGCGCGAAAAACATTCAGTACTTC
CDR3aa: CASSQDIRGAKNIQYF

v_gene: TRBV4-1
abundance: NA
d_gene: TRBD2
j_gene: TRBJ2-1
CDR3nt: TGCGCCAGCAGCCAAGCTCCGACTAGCGGAGGGTACAATGAGCAGTTCTTC
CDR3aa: CASSQAPTSGGYNEQFF

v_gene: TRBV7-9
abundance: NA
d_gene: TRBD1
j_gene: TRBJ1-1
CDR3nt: TGTGCCAGCCGCCAGGGGGCTGGCACTGAAGCTTTCTTT
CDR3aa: CASRQGAGTEAFF

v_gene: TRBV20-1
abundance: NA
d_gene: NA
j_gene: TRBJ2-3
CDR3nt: TGCAGTGCTAGGAGGGAAGATACGCAGTATTTT
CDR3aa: CSARREDTQYF

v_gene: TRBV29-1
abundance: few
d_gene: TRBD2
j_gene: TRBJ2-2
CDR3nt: TGCAGCGTCCCCAGAGCCCTAGCGGACACCGGGGAGCTGTTTTTT
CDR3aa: CSVPRALADTGELFF

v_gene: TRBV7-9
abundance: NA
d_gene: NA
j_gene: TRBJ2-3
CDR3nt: TGTGCCAGCAGCTGGCCCCTTGGCACGCAGTATTTT
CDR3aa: CASSWPLGTQYF

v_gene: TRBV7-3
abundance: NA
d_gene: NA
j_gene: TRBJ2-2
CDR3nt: TGTGCCAGCAGCTTAAATGCGGGGGAGCTGTTTTTT
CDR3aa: CASSLNAGELFF

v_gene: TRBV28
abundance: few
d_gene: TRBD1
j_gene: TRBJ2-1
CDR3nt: TGTGCCAGCACCCCGGGACAGCTCTCCTACAATGAGCAGTTCTTC
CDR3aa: CASTPGQLSYNEQFF

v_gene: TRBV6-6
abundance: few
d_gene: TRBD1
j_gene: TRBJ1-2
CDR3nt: TGTGCCACCGCCGACAGGGGCTATGGCTACACCTTC
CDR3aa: CATADRGYGYTF

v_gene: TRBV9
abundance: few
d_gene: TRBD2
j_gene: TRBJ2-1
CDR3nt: TGTGCCAGCAGCGTAGGTAGCGGGCGGAGCTCCTACAATGAGCAGTTCTTC
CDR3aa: CASSVGSGRSSYNEQFF

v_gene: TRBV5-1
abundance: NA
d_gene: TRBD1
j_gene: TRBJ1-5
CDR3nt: TGCGCCAGCAGCTTGGCCGGACAGGGGACTCAGCCCCAGCATTTT
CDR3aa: CASSLAGQGTQPQHF

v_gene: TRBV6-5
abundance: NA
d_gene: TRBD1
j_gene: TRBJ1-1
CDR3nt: TGTGCCAGCAGTTACGTACAGGGGGCGGCTGAAGCTTTCTTT
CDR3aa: CASSYVQGAAEAFF

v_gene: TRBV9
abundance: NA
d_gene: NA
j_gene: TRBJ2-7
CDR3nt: TGTGCCAGCAGCGTAGAGTCCGGGAAGTACGAGCAGTACTTC
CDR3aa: CASSVESGKYEQYF

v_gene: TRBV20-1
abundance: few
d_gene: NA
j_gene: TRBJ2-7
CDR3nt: TGCAGTGCTAGACAGGGGTACGAGCAGTACTTC
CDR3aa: CSARQGYEQYF

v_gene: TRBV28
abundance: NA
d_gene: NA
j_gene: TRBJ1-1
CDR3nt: TGTGCGGTTCAAAACGGGGTTGACACTGAAGCTTTCTTT
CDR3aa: CAVQNGVDTEAFF

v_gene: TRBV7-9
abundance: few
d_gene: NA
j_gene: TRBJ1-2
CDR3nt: TGTGCCAGCAGTTTTGGACAAAATCTTGTCTATGGCTACACCTTC
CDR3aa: CASSFGQNLVYGYTF

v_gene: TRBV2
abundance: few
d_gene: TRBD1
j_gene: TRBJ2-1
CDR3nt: TGTGCCAGCAGTGAAGAACAGGGGGCCAGGAGTGAGCAGTTCTTC
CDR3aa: CASSEEQGARSEQFF